These T cell receptor beta chains were read from a single sample in a study of regulatory T cells in long-lasting Graves disease. TCRdb ran MiXCR on the multiplex PCR reads and lists one entry per CDR3 protein. This table holds some 560,000 distinct CDR3 sequences, about 16% found once. In addition, the sample was reused for a study of T cells in Graves' hyperthyroidism and ophthalmopathy.

Sequencing was performed on peripheral blood mononuclear cells (PBMCs), taken at new diagnosis, from a patient treated with antithyroid drugs. The source of these receptors is a woman aged 35 to 60 with Graves disease. CDR3s include the opening cysteine and the closing phenylalanine or tryptophan. The D gene is left open where the match is weak. Some rows have no size entry. The others give once, few or many, or a class for an expanded clone.

d_call: TRBD2; v_call: TRBV12-3/TRBV12-4; clone_size: many; j_call: TRBJ2-2; cdr3_nt: TGTGCCAGCAGTGGGGCTAGCGGGGGATATGGGGAGCTGTTTTTT; cdr3_aa: CASSGASGGYGELFF
d_call: .; v_call: TRBV2; clone_size: many; j_call: TRBJ1-2; cdr3_nt: TGTGCCAGCAGTGGGACTGAGAACTATGGCTACACCTTC; cdr3_aa: CASSGTENYGYTF
d_call: .; v_call: TRBV5-1; clone_size: .; j_call: TRBJ2-5; cdr3_nt: TGCGCCAGCTCGACAGTCCCCCAAGAGACCCAGTACTTC; cdr3_aa: CASSTVPQETQYF
d_call: .; v_call: TRBV7-9; clone_size: many; j_call: TRBJ2-5; cdr3_nt: TGTGCCAGCAGCTTTCCCGAAGGGCCAGAGACCCAGTACTTC; cdr3_aa: CASSFPEGPETQYF
d_call: TRBD1; v_call: TRBV3-1; clone_size: many; j_call: TRBJ1-1; cdr3_nt: TGTGCCAGCAGCCCTCCGACAGGGGGCATCGACACTGAAGCTTTCTTT; cdr3_aa: CASSPPTGGIDTEAFF
d_call: .; v_call: TRBV18; clone_size: many; j_call: TRBJ2-2; cdr3_nt: TGTGCCAGCTCATCGATAATTGGCGGGGAGCTGTTTTTT; cdr3_aa: CASSSIIGGELFF
d_call: .; v_call: TRBV10-3; clone_size: few; j_call: TRBJ2-5; cdr3_nt: TGTGCCATCAGTTTCGATCAAGAGACCCAGTACTTC; cdr3_aa: CAISFDQETQYF
d_call: .; v_call: TRBV10-3; clone_size: many; j_call: TRBJ1-1; cdr3_nt: TGTGCCATCAGTCCACGTCAGGGAACTGAAGCTTTCTTT; cdr3_aa: CAISPRQGTEAFF
d_call: TRBD1; v_call: TRBV6-1; clone_size: many; j_call: TRBJ1-2; cdr3_nt: TGTGCCAGCAGACCGCCTGACAGGGGGACTGGCTACACCTTC; cdr3_aa: CASRPPDRGTGYTF
d_call: TRBD1; v_call: TRBV5-1; clone_size: .; j_call: TRBJ2-3; cdr3_nt: TGCGCCAGCAGCTTCGGACAGGGTGGCCTCACAGATACGCAGTATTTT; cdr3_aa: CASSFGQGGLTDTQYF
d_call: TRBD1; v_call: TRBV7-8; clone_size: many; j_call: TRBJ2-1; cdr3_nt: TGTGCCAGCAGCTCCGGGACAGGCCGGACCGGGACGACCAATGAGCAGTTCTTC; cdr3_aa: CASSSGTGRTGTTNEQFF
d_call: .; v_call: TRBV18; clone_size: many; j_call: TRBJ1-5; cdr3_nt: TGTGCCAGCTCACCGGGCGAGGGAGGCAATCAGCCCCAGCATTTT; cdr3_aa: CASSPGEGGNQPQHF
d_call: TRBD1; v_call: TRBV6-1; clone_size: .; j_call: TRBJ1-2; cdr3_nt: TGTGCCAGCAGCCGATCGTCATCCGGGACAGGCCCCTATGGCTACACCTTC; cdr3_aa: CASSRSSSGTGPYGYTF
d_call: .; v_call: TRBV2; clone_size: many; j_call: TRBJ1-2; cdr3_nt: TGTGCCAGCAGTCGGACAGCAGACTATGGCTACACCTTC; cdr3_aa: CASSRTADYGYTF
d_call: .; v_call: TRBV12-3/TRBV12-4; clone_size: .; j_call: TRBJ2-1; cdr3_nt: TGTGCCAGCAGTTTGGGGGGACAAGAGACCCAGTTCTTC; cdr3_aa: CASSLGGQETQFF
d_call: .; v_call: TRBV3-1; clone_size: many; j_call: TRBJ2-1; cdr3_nt: TGTGCCAGCAGCCAAGGGGCCCTTGAGCAGTTCTTC; cdr3_aa: CASSQGALEQFF
d_call: TRBD1; v_call: TRBV7-9; clone_size: .; j_call: TRBJ1-4; cdr3_nt: TGTGCCAGCAGCCAGGGACAGGGGAAACTGTTTTTT; cdr3_aa: CASSQGQGKLFF
d_call: .; v_call: TRBV6-2/TRBV6-3; clone_size: .; j_call: TRBJ2-5; cdr3_nt: TGTGCCAGCAGTGAAGGGACCTTCCAAGAGACCCAGTACTTC; cdr3_aa: CASSEGTFQETQYF
d_call: .; v_call: TRBV6-1; clone_size: .; j_call: TRBJ1-6; cdr3_nt: TGTGCCAGCAGTCGGTCTATCAATAATTCACCCCTCCACTTT; cdr3_aa: CASSRSINNSPLHF
d_call: .; v_call: TRBV6-1; clone_size: few; j_call: TRBJ2-3; cdr3_nt: TGTGCCAGCAGTCCGGGGACTGGTGTGGATACGCAGTATTTT; cdr3_aa: CASSPGTGVDTQYF
d_call: .; v_call: TRBV6-1; clone_size: .; j_call: TRBJ1-1; cdr3_nt: TGTGCCAGCAGTGAAAGTGGAGGCAGAACTGAAGCTTTCTTT; cdr3_aa: CASSESGGRTEAFF
d_call: .; v_call: TRBV20-1; clone_size: few; j_call: TRBJ1-1; cdr3_nt: TGCAGTGCGATTGGGACGGAGGGTCGGGGGTACACTGAAGCTTTCTTT; cdr3_aa: CSAIGTEGRGYTEAFF
d_call: TRBD1; v_call: TRBV6-1; clone_size: .; j_call: TRBJ2-1; cdr3_nt: TGTGCCAGCAGTCACGTACAGGGGTTGGACAATGAGCAGTTCTTC; cdr3_aa: CASSHVQGLDNEQFF
d_call: .; v_call: TRBV10-3; clone_size: .; j_call: TRBJ2-2; cdr3_nt: TGTGCCATCAGTGAGACTTCGAACACCGGGGAGCTGTTTTTT; cdr3_aa: CAISETSNTGELFF
d_call: TRBD2; v_call: TRBV20-1; clone_size: .; j_call: TRBJ2-1; cdr3_nt: TGCAGTGCTTTAGCGGGGGGGCCTTCCTCTGAGCAGTTCTTC; cdr3_aa: CSALAGGPSSEQFF
d_call: TRBD2; v_call: TRBV12-5; clone_size: .; j_call: TRBJ2-7; cdr3_nt: TGTGCTAGTGGGTACCGGACTAGCGGGACCGAGCAGTACTTC; cdr3_aa: CASGYRTSGTEQYF
d_call: .; v_call: TRBV19; clone_size: .; j_call: TRBJ1-5; cdr3_nt: TGTGCCAGTAGAACCACGTGGGCAGGGAGAAATCAGCCCCAGCATTTT; cdr3_aa: CASRTTWAGRNQPQHF
d_call: .; v_call: TRBV6-1; clone_size: few; j_call: TRBJ1-2; cdr3_nt: TGTGCCAGTCGTCCAGGACCCGCTAACTATGGCTACACCTTC; cdr3_aa: CASRPGPANYGYTF
d_call: .; v_call: TRBV6-2/TRBV6-3; clone_size: .; j_call: TRBJ1-2; cdr3_nt: TGTGCCAGCAGCCAGCGACCCTATGGCTACACCTTC; cdr3_aa: CASSQRPYGYTF
d_call: TRBD1; v_call: TRBV7-2; clone_size: .; j_call: TRBJ1-5; cdr3_nt: TGTGCCAGCAGCTTAGTAGGGACAGCAAATCAGCCCCAGCATTTT; cdr3_aa: CASSLVGTANQPQHF
d_call: .; v_call: TRBV10-3; clone_size: .; j_call: TRBJ2-2; cdr3_nt: TGTGCCATCAGTGAAGTGACGGGGAACACCGGGGAGCTGTTTTTT; cdr3_aa: CAISEVTGNTGELFF
d_call: TRBD1; v_call: TRBV19; clone_size: few; j_call: TRBJ1-6; cdr3_nt: TGTGCCAGTAGTCTACGGACAGGGTCCTATAATTCACCCCTCCACTTT; cdr3_aa: CASSLRTGSYNSPLHF
d_call: TRBD1; v_call: TRBV7-9; clone_size: .; j_call: TRBJ2-2; cdr3_nt: TGTGCCAGCAGTTCCGGACAGGGGATCGGGGAGCTGTTTTTT; cdr3_aa: CASSSGQGIGELFF
d_call: TRBD2; v_call: TRBV10-3; clone_size: many; j_call: TRBJ2-1; cdr3_nt: TGTGCCATCAGTGAGTCGATACTAGCGGGGGGTGAGCAGTTCTTC; cdr3_aa: CAISESILAGGEQFF
d_call: .; v_call: TRBV13; clone_size: few; j_call: TRBJ2-4; cdr3_nt: TGTGCCAGCAGCTTAGAGCCTCAGAACAGGGCCACTCAGTACTTC; cdr3_aa: CASSLEPQNRATQYF
d_call: .; v_call: TRBV12-3/TRBV12-4; clone_size: many; j_call: TRBJ2-1; cdr3_nt: TGTGCCAGCAGCCCAGGTGGGCATGAGCAGTTCTTC; cdr3_aa: CASSPGGHEQFF
d_call: .; v_call: TRBV11-2; clone_size: many; j_call: TRBJ2-7; cdr3_nt: TGTGCCAGCAGCTTAGTGGCATTTTCCTACGAGCAGTACTTC; cdr3_aa: CASSLVAFSYEQYF
d_call: .; v_call: TRBV6-1; clone_size: many; j_call: TRBJ2-3; cdr3_nt: TGTGCCAGCCAAATCCTGGGGGGGCTTGGCACAGATACGCAGTATTTT; cdr3_aa: CASQILGGLGTDTQYF
d_call: TRBD1; v_call: TRBV20-1; clone_size: .; j_call: TRBJ1-4; cdr3_nt: TGCAGTGCTAGAAAGACAGGGACTGAAAAACTGTTTTTT; cdr3_aa: CSARKTGTEKLFF
d_call: .; v_call: TRBV5-1; clone_size: many; j_call: TRBJ1-1; cdr3_nt: TGCGCCAGCAGCCCAGTCAACGTCGATTCGGGCACTGAAGCTTTCTTT; cdr3_aa: CASSPVNVDSGTEAFF
d_call: TRBD1; v_call: TRBV12-3/TRBV12-4; clone_size: many; j_call: TRBJ2-3; cdr3_nt: TGTGCCAGCACCCTCCCCCCGGGACAGCCCTGGCGCGATACGCAGTATTTT; cdr3_aa: CASTLPPGQPWRDTQYF
d_call: .; v_call: TRBV10-2; clone_size: .; j_call: TRBJ1-6; cdr3_nt: TGCGCCGGCAGTGAGGCGGTCGAGTATTCACCCCTCCACTTT; cdr3_aa: CAGSEAVEYSPLHF
d_call: TRBD1; v_call: TRBV9; clone_size: .; j_call: TRBJ2-7; cdr3_nt: TGTGCCAGCAGCCCGGGACAGGCAATCTCCTACGAGCAGTACTTC; cdr3_aa: CASSPGQAISYEQYF
d_call: .; v_call: TRBV19; clone_size: few; j_call: TRBJ1-5; cdr3_nt: TGTGCCAGTAGTCCCCAAGGGGGACTCAGCAATCAGCCCCAGCATTTT; cdr3_aa: CASSPQGGLSNQPQHF
d_call: .; v_call: TRBV7-9; clone_size: many; j_call: TRBJ2-3; cdr3_nt: TGTGCCAGCAGCCAGATGACAGATACGCAGTATTTT; cdr3_aa: CASSQMTDTQYF